The rows below give T cell receptor beta chains drawn from one sample of a study of radiotherapy plus CTLA-4 blockade in lung cancer. TCRdb's table, derived via immunoSEQ multiplex PCR, lists solely in-frame clones and lacks some. The sample has about 60,000 clones, 77% seen once. Here the sequenced sample was peripheral blood, taken from a patient treated with radiotherapy plus ipilimumab. These receptors were taken from a human donor with non-small cell lung cancer who had a partial response to radiotherapy plus ipilimumab. Both conserved end residues are part of each CDR3. Each record gives: CDR3 length, J gene, V gene, clone size, D gene, CDR3 protein, CDR3 DNA. A D gene is named only where the DNA matches it firmly. Clone sizes are given selectively: once, few, many, or a class where the clone is expanded.

CDR3 length: 14; J gene: TRBJ2-5; V gene: TRBV6-6; clone size: -; D gene: TRBD1; CDR3 protein: CASSRGQGLETQYF; CDR3 DNA: TGTGCCAGCAGCCGAGGACAGGGTTTGGAGACCCAGTACTTC
CDR3 length: 15; J gene: TRBJ1-1; V gene: TRBV28; clone size: -; D gene: TRBD1; CDR3 protein: CASRRTGVRSLEAFF; CDR3 DNA: TGTGCCAGCAGGAGGACAGGGGTGCGATCCCTAGAAGCTTTCTTT
CDR3 length: 18; J gene: TRBJ1-1; V gene: TRBV7-9; clone size: -; D gene: -; CDR3 protein: CASSLWGFVRERNTEAFF; CDR3 DNA: TGTGCCAGCAGCTTATGGGGCTTCGTCAGGGAACGGAACACTGAAGCTTTCTTT
CDR3 length: 14; J gene: TRBJ2-7; V gene: TRBV5-1; clone size: -; D gene: -; CDR3 protein: CASSLYSGDHEQYF; CDR3 DNA: TGCGCCAGCAGCTTGTATTCGGGGGACCACGAGCAGTACTTC
CDR3 length: 13; J gene: TRBJ2-5; V gene: TRBV5-4; clone size: -; D gene: -; CDR3 protein: CASSLSREETQYF; CDR3 DNA: TGTGCCAGCAGCTTGTCCAGGGAAGAGACCCAGTACTTC
CDR3 length: 12; J gene: TRBJ1-2; V gene: TRBV5-6; clone size: once; D gene: -; CDR3 protein: CASSLREYGYTF; CDR3 DNA: TGTGCCAGCAGCTTAAGAGAATATGGCTACACCTTC
CDR3 length: 14; J gene: TRBJ1-4; V gene: TRBV5-8; clone size: -; D gene: -; CDR3 protein: CASSLGHLNEKLFF; CDR3 DNA: TGTGCCAGCAGCTTGGGACACCTTAATGAAAAACTGTTTTTT
CDR3 length: 17; J gene: TRBJ1-6; V gene: TRBV10-1; clone size: few; D gene: TRBD1; CDR3 protein: CASSVEGQGAKNSPLHF; CDR3 DNA: TGCGCCAGCAGTGTAGAAGGACAGGGGGCAAAGAATTCACCCCTCCACTTT
CDR3 length: 14; J gene: TRBJ1-4; V gene: TRBV7-9; clone size: -; D gene: -; CDR3 protein: CASSPTSTNEKLFF; CDR3 DNA: TGTGCCAGCAGCCCGACTTCAACTAATGAAAAACTGTTTTTT
CDR3 length: 14; J gene: TRBJ2-7; V gene: TRBV6-5; clone size: -; D gene: -; CDR3 protein: CASSYGASTYEQYF; CDR3 DNA: TGTGCCAGCAGTTACGGGGCCTCCACCTACGAGCAGTACTTC
CDR3 length: 14; J gene: TRBJ2-3; V gene: TRBV5-6; clone size: -; D gene: TRBD2; CDR3 protein: CASSSGGPGDTQYF; CDR3 DNA: TGTGCCAGCAGCTCGGGGGGGCCAGGGGATACGCAGTATTTT
CDR3 length: 14; J gene: TRBJ1-2; V gene: TRBV19; clone size: -; D gene: TRBD1; CDR3 protein: CASKNTGERNGYTF; CDR3 DNA: TGTGCCAGTAAAAACACAGGGGAACGGAATGGCTACACCTTC
CDR3 length: 17; J gene: TRBJ1-5; V gene: TRBV19; clone size: medium-sized; D gene: TRBD1; CDR3 protein: CASSSIPGQGPNQPQHF; CDR3 DNA: TGTGCCAGTAGTAGTATCCCGGGACAGGGACCCAATCAGCCCCAGCATTTT
CDR3 length: 14; J gene: TRBJ2-2; V gene: TRBV30; clone size: -; D gene: -; CDR3 protein: CAWSTTSDTGELFF; CDR3 DNA: TGTGCCTGGAGTACGACATCGGACACCGGGGAGCTGTTTTTT
CDR3 length: 14; J gene: TRBJ2-7; V gene: TRBV2; clone size: once; D gene: TRBD2; CDR3 protein: CASRPGTSRHEQYF; CDR3 DNA: TGTGCCAGCAGACCCGGGACTAGCAGGCACGAGCAGTACTTC
CDR3 length: 14; J gene: TRBJ2-1; V gene: TRBV7-3; clone size: -; D gene: -; CDR3 protein: CASSHGLQGNEQFF; CDR3 DNA: TGTGCCAGCAGCCATGGGTTACAGGGAAATGAGCAGTTCTTC
CDR3 length: 13; J gene: TRBJ2-7; V gene: TRBV25-1; clone size: once; D gene: -; CDR3 protein: CASSYTGTYEQYF; CDR3 DNA: TGTGCCAGCAGTTATACAGGAACCTACGAGCAGTACTTC
CDR3 length: 17; J gene: TRBJ2-7; V gene: TRBV29-1; clone size: once; D gene: -; CDR3 protein: CSVEERDSTRVVYEQYF; CDR3 DNA: TGCAGCGTTGAAGAACGGGACTCGACCAGGGTAGTGTACGAGCAGTACTTC
CDR3 length: 14; J gene: TRBJ2-5; V gene: TRBV29-1; clone size: once; D gene: -; CDR3 protein: CSVEVAGLGETQYF; CDR3 DNA: TGCAGCGTTGAGGTGGCAGGGCTTGGCGAGACCCAGTACTTC
CDR3 length: 15; J gene: TRBJ1-5; V gene: TRBV9; clone size: -; D gene: TRBD1; CDR3 protein: CASSVGQDSNQPQHF; CDR3 DNA: TGTGCCAGCAGCGTTGGACAGGATAGCAATCAGCCCCAGCATTTT
CDR3 length: 15; J gene: TRBJ2-7; V gene: TRBV27; clone size: -; D gene: TRBD1; CDR3 protein: CASSLSVGQGYEQYF; CDR3 DNA: TGTGCCAGCAGTTTATCTGTAGGACAGGGCTACGAGCAGTACTTC
CDR3 length: 16; J gene: TRBJ2-1; V gene: TRBV6-6; clone size: -; D gene: -; CDR3 protein: CASSYSMGGLVNEQFF; CDR3 DNA: TGTGCCAGCAGTTACTCGATGGGGGGTTTGGTTAATGAGCAGTTCTTC
CDR3 length: 14; J gene: TRBJ1-5; V gene: TRBV6-1; clone size: -; D gene: -; CDR3 protein: CASSEANSNQPQHF; CDR3 DNA: TGTGCCAGCAGTGAGGCCAATAGCAATCAGCCCCAGCATTTT
CDR3 length: 15; J gene: TRBJ2-3; V gene: TRBV6-5; clone size: -; D gene: -; CDR3 protein: CASSYSPPGWGTQYF; CDR3 DNA: TGTGCCAGCAGTTACTCCCCCCCAGGGTGGGGTACGCAGTATTTT
CDR3 length: 15; J gene: TRBJ1-1; V gene: TRBV6-5; clone size: medium-sized; D gene: -; CDR3 protein: CASSLSRSVRTEAFF; CDR3 DNA: TGTGCCAGCAGTTTAAGCAGATCGGTGAGGACTGAAGCTTTCTTT
CDR3 length: 15; J gene: TRBJ1-2; V gene: TRBV4-2; clone size: -; D gene: -; CDR3 protein: CASSQQHYSNYGYTF; CDR3 DNA: TGTGCCAGCAGCCAACAGCACTATTCTAACTATGGCTACACCTTC
CDR3 length: 14; J gene: TRBJ1-1; V gene: TRBV27; clone size: -; D gene: TRBD1; CDR3 protein: CASRDRGPNTEAFF; CDR3 DNA: TGTGCCAGCAGGGACAGGGGGCCGAACACTGAAGCTTTCTTT
CDR3 length: 15; J gene: TRBJ1-1; V gene: TRBV27; clone size: -; D gene: -; CDR3 protein: CASSLSNGGGTEAFF; CDR3 DNA: TGTGCCAGCAGTTTATCAAACGGGGGGGGAACTGAAGCTTTCTTT
CDR3 length: 13; J gene: TRBJ2-2; V gene: TRBV27; clone size: -; D gene: -; CDR3 protein: CASSSLVTGELFF; CDR3 DNA: TGTGCCAGCAGTTCCCTCGTCACCGGGGAGCTGTTTTTT
CDR3 length: 11; J gene: TRBJ2-7; V gene: TRBV2; clone size: -; D gene: -; CDR3 protein: CASSEPGEQYF; CDR3 DNA: TGTGCCAGCAGTGAACCGGGGGAGCAGTACTTC
CDR3 length: 15; J gene: TRBJ2-5; V gene: TRBV7-7; clone size: -; D gene: -; CDR3 protein: CASSFHQGHQETQYF; CDR3 DNA: TGTGCCAGCAGCTTTCACCAGGGGCACCAAGAGACCCAGTACTTC
CDR3 length: 14; J gene: TRBJ1-1; V gene: TRBV6-1; clone size: -; D gene: -; CDR3 protein: CASSGGLRNTEAFF; CDR3 DNA: TGTGCCAGCAGTGGGGGACTGCGGAACACTGAAGCTTTCTTT